This T cell receptor beta chain was retrieved from a study of blood T cell repertoires in COVID-19. About the study: Samples representing acute and convalescent COVID-19 were sourced from the United States, Italy and Spain. PBMCs, B-cell-depleted T cells, or T cells were the source of the cDNA or gDNA that made up the material.

CDR3 length: 15 residues. Germline CDR1 reads LNHDA; CDR2 reads SQIVND (reference sequence). The trim removed 6 bases at V and 7 bases at J, leaving 11 bases unmatched. Original handling: By means of reference gene primer amplification, nucleated cell counts were estimated. Sequencing used immunoSEQ multiplex PCR; TCRdb keeps in-frame clones, though not all of them. Clone size and the V and J calls come from that table; the DNA yielded D and trimming. This table holds 150,000 to 200,000 clones, about 85% found once. This TCR came from an older man with active or convalescent COVID-19. Sequences were obtained from peripheral blood. The rearrangement joins TRBV19 to TRBJ2-1, with TRBD1 identical over 8 bases. The CDR3 DNA reads as TGTGCCAGTAGCCGTGACAGGGGATCTGGAAATGAGCAGTTCTTC. It is translated as CASSRDRGSGNEQFF.